Listed below are T cell receptor beta chains from one sample, sequenced in a study of sequential checkpoint blockade in melanoma. Clones were read by immunoSEQ multiplex PCR, and TCRdb kept only the in-frame ones, dropping some. The sample has fewer than 35,000 clones, more than 60% seen once. Sequencing was performed on CD8+ T cells sorted from blood (inferred from file names), taken from a patient given nivolumab and ipilimumab in sequence. The receptors come from a human donor with melanoma. Both conserved end residues are part of each CDR3.

v_call: TRBV29-1; j_call: TRBJ2-2; cdr3_aa: CSAAPGTRHTGELFF
v_call: TRBV7-2; j_call: TRBJ2-7; cdr3_aa: CASSFHGSRSYEQYF
v_call: TRBV5-8; j_call: TRBJ2-5; cdr3_aa: CASSFGTSGGETQYF
v_call: TRBV4-3; j_call: TRBJ1-2; cdr3_aa: CASSQVLRALDYGYTF
v_call: TRBV7-8; j_call: TRBJ1-2; cdr3_aa: CASSFEGYYGYTF
v_call: TRBV4-3; j_call: TRBJ1-4; cdr3_aa: CASSQDDREVEKLFF
v_call: TRBV6-5; j_call: TRBJ1-2; cdr3_aa: CASSYQWLDGYTF
v_call: TRBV25-1; j_call: TRBJ2-7; cdr3_aa: CASSEMYTGGREEQYF
v_call: TRBV6-1; j_call: TRBJ1-2; cdr3_aa: CASTPGQGWNGYTF
v_call: TRBV5-4; j_call: TRBJ2-2; cdr3_aa: CASSGTVSGELFF
v_call: TRBV28; j_call: TRBJ1-1; cdr3_aa: CASSHRGATEAFF
v_call: TRBV29-1; j_call: TRBJ2-7; cdr3_aa: CSVSLAGGLNEQYF
v_call: TRBV11-2; j_call: TRBJ2-7; cdr3_aa: CASSFWREGGNEQYF
v_call: TRBV7-6; j_call: TRBJ1-2; cdr3_aa: CASSLEQGADYGYTF
v_call: TRBV27; j_call: TRBJ1-1; cdr3_aa: CASSLFREGAKGREAFF
v_call: TRBV9; j_call: TRBJ2-1; cdr3_aa: CASSARLDNYNEQFF
v_call: TRBV13; j_call: TRBJ1-2; cdr3_aa: CASSSGTEYGYTF
v_call: TRBV4-1; j_call: TRBJ1-2; cdr3_aa: CASSQVPGAEVNYGYTF
v_call: TRBV7-8; j_call: TRBJ1-5; cdr3_aa: CASSQTGNPYQPQHF
v_call: TRBV7-2; j_call: TRBJ2-3; cdr3_aa: CASSLVWGPSSTDTQYF
v_call: TRBV5-1; j_call: TRBJ2-7; cdr3_aa: CAGSFRLAGVREQYF